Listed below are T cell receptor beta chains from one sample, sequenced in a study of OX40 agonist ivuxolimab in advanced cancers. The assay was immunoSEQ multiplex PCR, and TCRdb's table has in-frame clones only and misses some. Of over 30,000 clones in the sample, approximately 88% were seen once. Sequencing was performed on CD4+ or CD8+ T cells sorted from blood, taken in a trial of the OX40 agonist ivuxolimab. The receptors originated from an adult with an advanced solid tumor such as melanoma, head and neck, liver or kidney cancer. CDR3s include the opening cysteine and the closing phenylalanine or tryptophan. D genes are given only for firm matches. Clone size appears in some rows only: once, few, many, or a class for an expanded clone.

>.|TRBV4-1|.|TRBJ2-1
TGCGCCAGCAGCCTCCGGGACGGGATCCTTTACAATGAGCAGTTCTTC
CASSLRDGILYNEQFF
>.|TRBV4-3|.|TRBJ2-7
TGCGCCAGCAGCCGTGGGGGCGGATCCTACGAGCAGTACTTC
CASSRGGGSYEQYF
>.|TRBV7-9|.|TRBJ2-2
TGTGCCAGCGCCCCCTCCGGGGAGCTGTTTTTT
CASAPSGELFF
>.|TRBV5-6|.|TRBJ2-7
TGTGCCAGCAGCCACCCGACAGAGTCCTACGAGCAGTACTTC
CASSHPTESYEQYF
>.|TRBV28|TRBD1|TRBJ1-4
TGTGCCAGCAGTGCGACAGGGGTAGGACCTAATGAAAAACTGTTTTTT
CASSATGVGPNEKLFF
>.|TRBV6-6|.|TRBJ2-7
TGTGCCAGCAAAACTAACTACGAGCAGTACTTC
CASKTNYEQYF
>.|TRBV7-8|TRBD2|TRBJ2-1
TGTGCCAGCGGATCAAGCCCTGCTAGCGGGGGGGTTCAGGATGAGCAGTTCTTC
CASGSSPASGGVQDEQFF
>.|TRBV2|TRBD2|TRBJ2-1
TGTGCCAGCAGTGTCTCGGGAGGGCCAATAGATGAGCAGTTCTTC
CASSVSGGPIDEQFF
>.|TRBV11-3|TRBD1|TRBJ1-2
TGTGCCAGCAGGTTGGGGACAGGGCCTAACTATGGCTACACCTTC
CASRLGTGPNYGYTF
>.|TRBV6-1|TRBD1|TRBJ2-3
TGTGCCAGCACTGACAGGGGAGATACGCAGTATTTT
CASTDRGDTQYF
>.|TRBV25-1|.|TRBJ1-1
TGTGCCAGCAGTGTGGCGTACACTGAAGCTTTCTTT
CASSVAYTEAFF
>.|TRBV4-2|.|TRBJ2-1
TGTGCCAGCAGCCAAGGCAGTTGGAGCTCCTACAATGAGCAGTTCTTC
CASSQGSWSSYNEQFF
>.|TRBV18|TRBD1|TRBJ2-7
TGTGCCAGCTCTGGGATATTCGGACAGGTTGACTTC
CASSGIFGQVDF
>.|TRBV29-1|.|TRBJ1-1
TGCAGCTTTACCCCGGATGTCACTGAAGCTTTCTTT
CSFTPDVTEAFF
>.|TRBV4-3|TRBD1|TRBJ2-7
TGCGCCAGCAGCCAGGGGACAGGGTCGCGCGAGCAGTACTTC
CASSQGTGSREQYF
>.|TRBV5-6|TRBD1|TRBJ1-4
TGTGCCAGCCAACAGGGGGCGCGGGTACGTGAAAAACTGTTTTTT
CASQQGARVREKLFF
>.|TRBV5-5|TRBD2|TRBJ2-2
TGTGCCAGCAGCTTGGCCCCAGATTCGGGGGGAAACACCGGGGAGCTGTTTTTT
CASSLAPDSGGNTGELFF
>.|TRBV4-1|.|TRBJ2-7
TGCGCCAGCAGCCAAGAAAGAAGGTCCTACGAGCAGTACTTC
CASSQERRSYEQYF
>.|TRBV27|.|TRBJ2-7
TGTGCCAGCAGTCCGGACCCGGGTGCCGAGCAGTACTTC
CASSPDPGAEQYF
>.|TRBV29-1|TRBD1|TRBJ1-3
TGCAGCGTTGAAGATGACAGGGCCGGAAACACCATATATTTT
CSVEDDRAGNTIYF
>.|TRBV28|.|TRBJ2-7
TGTGCCAGCAGTTTCGTCCAGGGGACGTTCTACGAGCAGTACTTC
CASSFVQGTFYEQYF
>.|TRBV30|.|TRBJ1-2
TGTGCCTGGCACCCTGGGGTGTTATTCTATGGCTACACCTTC
CAWHPGVLFYGYTF
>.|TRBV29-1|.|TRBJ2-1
TGCAGCTCTCCGGGACTGGGGAACAATGAGCAGTTCTTC
CSSPGLGNNEQFF
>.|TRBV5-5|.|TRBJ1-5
TGTGCCAGCAGCTTGGTAGCTTATAGCAATCAGCCCCAGCATTTT
CASSLVAYSNQPQHF
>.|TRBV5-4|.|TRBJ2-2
TGTGCCAGCAGCTTCTTAGGCCCTAACACCGGGGAGCTGTTTTTT
CASSFLGPNTGELFF
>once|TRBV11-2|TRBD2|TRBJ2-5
TGTGCCAGCAGCTTAGAGGGGGAGGGCCGAGAGACCCAGTACTTC
CASSLEGEGRETQYF
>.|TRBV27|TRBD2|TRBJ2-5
TGTGCCAGCAGGAACCTCGGGGGGTTCCAAGAGACCCAGTACTTC
CASRNLGGFQETQYF
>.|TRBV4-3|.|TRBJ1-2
TGCGCCAGCAGCCAAGTCGGAGGCGGCCCTAACTATGGCTACACCTTC
CASSQVGGGPNYGYTF